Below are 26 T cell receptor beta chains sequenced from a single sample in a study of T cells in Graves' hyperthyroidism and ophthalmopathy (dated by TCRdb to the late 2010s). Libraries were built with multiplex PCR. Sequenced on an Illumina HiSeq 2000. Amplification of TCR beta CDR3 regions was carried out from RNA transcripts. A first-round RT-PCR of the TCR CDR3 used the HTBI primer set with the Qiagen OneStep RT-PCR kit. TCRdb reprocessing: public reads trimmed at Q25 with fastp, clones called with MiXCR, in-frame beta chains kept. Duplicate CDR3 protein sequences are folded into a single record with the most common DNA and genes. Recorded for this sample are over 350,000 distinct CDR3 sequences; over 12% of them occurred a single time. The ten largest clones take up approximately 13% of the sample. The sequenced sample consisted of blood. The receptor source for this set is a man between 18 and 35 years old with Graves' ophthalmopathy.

CDR3 residues: CASSQLNRGLYEQYF. CDR3 nucleotides: TGTGCCAGCAGCCAACTTAACAGGGGGCTCTACGAGCAGTACTTC. The chain couples TRBV7-4 to TRBJ2-7; 9 bases agree with TRBD1. Germline V gives CDR1 SGHVT, CDR2 SQSDAQ. The ends lost 5 bases at V and 3 bases at J; junction bases unmatched: 8. The CDR3 covers 15 residues.

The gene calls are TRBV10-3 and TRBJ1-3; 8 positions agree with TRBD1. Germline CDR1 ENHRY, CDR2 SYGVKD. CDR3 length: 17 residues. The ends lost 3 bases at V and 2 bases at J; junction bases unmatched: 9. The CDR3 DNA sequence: TGTGCCATCAGTGAACTCCGACAGGGGAAGGCTGGAAACACCATATATTTT. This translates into CAISELRQGKAGNTIYF.

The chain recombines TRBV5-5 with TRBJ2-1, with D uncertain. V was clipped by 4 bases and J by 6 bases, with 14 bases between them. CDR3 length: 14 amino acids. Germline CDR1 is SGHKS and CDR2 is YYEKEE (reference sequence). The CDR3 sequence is CASSQDNPFNEQFF. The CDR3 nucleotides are TGTGCCAGCAGCCAAGATAACCCCTTCAATGAGCAGTTCTTC.

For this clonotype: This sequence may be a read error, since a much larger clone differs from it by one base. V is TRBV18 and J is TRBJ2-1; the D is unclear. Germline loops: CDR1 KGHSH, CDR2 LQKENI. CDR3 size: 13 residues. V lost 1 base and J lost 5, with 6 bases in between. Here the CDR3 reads CASSPLDDNEQFF. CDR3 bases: TGTGCCAGCTCACCACTAGACGACAATGAGCAGTTCTTC.

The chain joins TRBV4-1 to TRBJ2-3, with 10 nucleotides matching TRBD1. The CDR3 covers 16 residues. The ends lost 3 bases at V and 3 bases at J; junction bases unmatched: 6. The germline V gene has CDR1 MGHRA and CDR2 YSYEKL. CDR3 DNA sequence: TGCGCCAGCAGCCACCGGGACAGGGGAGTAACAGATACGCAGTATTTT. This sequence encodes CASSHRDRGVTDTQYF.

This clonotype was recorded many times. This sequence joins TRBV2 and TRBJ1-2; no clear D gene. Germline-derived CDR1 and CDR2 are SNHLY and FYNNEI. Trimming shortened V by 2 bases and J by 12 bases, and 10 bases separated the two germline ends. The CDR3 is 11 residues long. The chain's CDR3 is CASSEIGSNTF. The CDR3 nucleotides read TGTGCCAGCAGTGAAATTGGGTCAAACACCTTC.

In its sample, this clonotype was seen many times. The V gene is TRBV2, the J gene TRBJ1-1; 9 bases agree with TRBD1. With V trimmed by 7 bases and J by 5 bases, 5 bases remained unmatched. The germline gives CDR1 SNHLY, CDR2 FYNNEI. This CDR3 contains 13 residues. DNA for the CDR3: TGTGCCAGCACACAGGGGGCTTGGACTGAAGCTTTCTTT. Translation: CASTQGAWTEAFF. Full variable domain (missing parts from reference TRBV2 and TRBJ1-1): EPEVTQTPSHQVTQMGQEVILRCVPISNHLYFYWYRQILGQKVEFLVSFYNNEISEKSEIFDDQFSVERPDGSNFTLKIRSTKLEDSAMYFCASTQGAWTEAFFGQGTRLTVV.

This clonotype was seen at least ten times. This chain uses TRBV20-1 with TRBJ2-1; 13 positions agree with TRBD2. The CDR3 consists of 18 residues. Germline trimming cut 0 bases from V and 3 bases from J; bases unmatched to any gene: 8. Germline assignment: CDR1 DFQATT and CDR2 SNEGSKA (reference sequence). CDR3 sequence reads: CSARDGLAGAPIYNEQFF. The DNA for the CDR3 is TGCAGTGCTAGAGATGGACTAGCGGGAGCCCCGATCTACAATGAGCAGTTCTTC.

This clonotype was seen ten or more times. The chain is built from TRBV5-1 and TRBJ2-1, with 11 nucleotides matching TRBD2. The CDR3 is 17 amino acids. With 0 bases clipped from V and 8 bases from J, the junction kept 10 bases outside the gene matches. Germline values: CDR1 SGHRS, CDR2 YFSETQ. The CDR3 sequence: CASSLASGGFRGDEQFF. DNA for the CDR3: TGCGCCAGCAGCTTGGCTAGCGGGGGGTTCCGGGGCGATGAGCAGTTCTTC.

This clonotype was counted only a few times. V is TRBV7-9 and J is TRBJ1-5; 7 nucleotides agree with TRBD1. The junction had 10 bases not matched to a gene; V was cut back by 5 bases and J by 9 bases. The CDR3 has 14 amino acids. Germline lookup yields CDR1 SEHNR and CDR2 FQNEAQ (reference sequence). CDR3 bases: TGTGCCAGCAGCCCAGGACAGGAGGGACGGCCCCAGCATTTT. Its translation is CASSPGQEGRPQHF.

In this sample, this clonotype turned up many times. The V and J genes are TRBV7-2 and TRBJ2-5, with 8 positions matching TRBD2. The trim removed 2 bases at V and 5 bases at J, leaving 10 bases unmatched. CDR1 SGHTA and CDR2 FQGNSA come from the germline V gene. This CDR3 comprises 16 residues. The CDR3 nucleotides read TGTGCCAGCAGCTTAAACCAGCGGGAGATTCGGGAGACCCAGTACTTC. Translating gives CASSLNQREIRETQYF.

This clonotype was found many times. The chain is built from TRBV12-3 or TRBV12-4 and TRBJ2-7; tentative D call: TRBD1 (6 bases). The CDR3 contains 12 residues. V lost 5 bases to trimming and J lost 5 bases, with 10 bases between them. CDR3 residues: CASSTGQHEQYF. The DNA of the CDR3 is TGTGCCAGCAGTACGGGACAACACGAGCAGTACTTC.

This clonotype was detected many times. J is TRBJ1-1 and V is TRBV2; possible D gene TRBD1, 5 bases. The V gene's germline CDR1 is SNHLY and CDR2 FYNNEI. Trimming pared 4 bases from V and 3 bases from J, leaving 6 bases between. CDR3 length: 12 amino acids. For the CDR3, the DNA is TGTGCCAGCAGTGTCAGGGACACTGAAGCTTTCTTT. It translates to CASSVRDTEAFF. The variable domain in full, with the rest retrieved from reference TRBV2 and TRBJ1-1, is EPEVTQTPSHQVTQMGQEVILRCVPISNHLYFYWYRQILGQKVEFLVSFYNNEISEKSEIFDDQFSVERPDGSNFTLKIRSTKLEDSAMYFCASSVRDTEAFFGQGTRLTVV.

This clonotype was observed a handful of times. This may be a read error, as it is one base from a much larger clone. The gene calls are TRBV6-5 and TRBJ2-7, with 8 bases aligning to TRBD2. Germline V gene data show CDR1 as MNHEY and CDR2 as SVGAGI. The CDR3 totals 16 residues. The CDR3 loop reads CASSYSRTSGSCEQYF. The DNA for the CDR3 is TGTGCCAGCAGTTACTCGAGAACTAGCGGCTCCTGCGAGCAGTACTTC.

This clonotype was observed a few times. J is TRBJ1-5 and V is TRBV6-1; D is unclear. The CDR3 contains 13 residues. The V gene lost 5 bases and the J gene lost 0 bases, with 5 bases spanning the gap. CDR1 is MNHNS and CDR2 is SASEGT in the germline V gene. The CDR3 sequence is CASSWYSNQPQHF. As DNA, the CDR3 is TGTGCCAGCAGTTGGTATAGCAATCAGCCCCAGCATTTT.

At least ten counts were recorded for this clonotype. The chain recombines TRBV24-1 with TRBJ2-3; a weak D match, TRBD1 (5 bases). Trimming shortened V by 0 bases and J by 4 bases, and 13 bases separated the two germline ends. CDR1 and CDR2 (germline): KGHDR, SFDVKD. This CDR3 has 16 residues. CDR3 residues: CATSDLDSGDADTQYF. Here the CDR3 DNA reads TGTGCCACCAGTGATTTGGACAGTGGGGATGCAGATACGCAGTATTTT.

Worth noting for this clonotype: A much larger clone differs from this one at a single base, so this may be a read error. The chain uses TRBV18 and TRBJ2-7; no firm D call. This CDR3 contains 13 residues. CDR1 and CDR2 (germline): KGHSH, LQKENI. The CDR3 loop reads CTSSTTENHEQYF. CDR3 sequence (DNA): TGTACCAGCTCAACGACGGAAAACCACGAGCAGTACTTC.

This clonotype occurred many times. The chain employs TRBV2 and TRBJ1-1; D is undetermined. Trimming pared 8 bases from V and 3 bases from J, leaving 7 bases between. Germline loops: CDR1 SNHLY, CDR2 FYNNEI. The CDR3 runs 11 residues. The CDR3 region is CASPSHTEAFF. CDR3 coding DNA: TGTGCCAGCCCCTCGCACACTGAAGCTTTCTTT. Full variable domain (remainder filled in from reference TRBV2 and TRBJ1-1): EPEVTQTPSHQVTQMGQEVILRCVPISNHLYFYWYRQILGQKVEFLVSFYNNEISEKSEIFDDQFSVERPDGSNFTLKIRSTKLEDSAMYFCASPSHTEAFFGQGTRLTVV.

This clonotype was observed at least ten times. CDR3 region: CASSLYEVAGGYEQYF. The CDR3 DNA reads as TGCGCCAGCAGCTTGTACGAGGTAGCGGGGGGCTACGAGCAGTACTTC. V is TRBV5-1 and J is TRBJ2-7; 10 bases align to TRBD2. This CDR3 is built from 16 residues. CDR1 is SGHRS, CDR2 YFSETQ, per germline. V was pared by 1 base and J by 3 bases, with 7 bases of the junction left unmatched.

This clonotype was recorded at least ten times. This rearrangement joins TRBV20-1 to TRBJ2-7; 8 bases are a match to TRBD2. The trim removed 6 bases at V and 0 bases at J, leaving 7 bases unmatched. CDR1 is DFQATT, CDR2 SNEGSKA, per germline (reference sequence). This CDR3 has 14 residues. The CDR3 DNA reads TGCAGTGCCCCTAGCGGGTCCAACTCCTACGAGCAGTACTTC. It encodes CSAPSGSNSYEQYF.

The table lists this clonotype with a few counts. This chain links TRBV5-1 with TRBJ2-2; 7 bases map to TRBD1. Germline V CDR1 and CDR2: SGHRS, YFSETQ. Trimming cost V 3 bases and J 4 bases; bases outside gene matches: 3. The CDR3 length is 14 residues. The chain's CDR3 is CASSSTGITGELFF. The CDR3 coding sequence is TGCGCCAGCAGCTCGACAGGGATCACCGGGGAGCTGTTTTTT.

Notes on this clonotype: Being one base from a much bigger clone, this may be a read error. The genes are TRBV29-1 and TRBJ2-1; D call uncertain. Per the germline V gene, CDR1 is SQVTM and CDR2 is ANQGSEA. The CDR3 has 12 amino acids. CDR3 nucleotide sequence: TGCAGCGTTGGCCGGTCCTACAATGAGCAGTCCTTC. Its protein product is CSVGRSYNEQSF.

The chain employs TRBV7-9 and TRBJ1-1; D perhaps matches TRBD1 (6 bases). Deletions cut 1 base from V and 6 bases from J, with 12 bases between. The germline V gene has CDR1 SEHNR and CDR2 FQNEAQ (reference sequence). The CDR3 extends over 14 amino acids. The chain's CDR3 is CASSLVRGLAEAFF. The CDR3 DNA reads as TGTGCCAGCAGCTTAGTGCGGGGGCTGGCTGAAGCTTTCTTT.

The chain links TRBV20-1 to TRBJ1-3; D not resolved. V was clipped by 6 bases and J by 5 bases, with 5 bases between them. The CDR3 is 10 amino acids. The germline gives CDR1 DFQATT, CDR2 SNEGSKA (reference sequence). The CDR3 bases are TGCAGTGCCCTCAGAAACACCATATATTTT. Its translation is CSALRNTIYF.

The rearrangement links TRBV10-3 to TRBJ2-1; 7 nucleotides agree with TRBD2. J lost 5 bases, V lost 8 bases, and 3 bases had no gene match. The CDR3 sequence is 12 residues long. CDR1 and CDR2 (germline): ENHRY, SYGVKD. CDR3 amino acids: CAILAGNNEQFF. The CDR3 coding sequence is TGTGCCATCTTAGCGGGCAACAATGAGCAGTTCTTC.

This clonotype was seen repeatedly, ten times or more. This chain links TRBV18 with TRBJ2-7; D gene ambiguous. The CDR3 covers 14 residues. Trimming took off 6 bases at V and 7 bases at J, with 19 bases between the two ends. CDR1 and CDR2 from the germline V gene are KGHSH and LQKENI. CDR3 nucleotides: TGTGCCAGCTCCCCTCCGGGTACTCCGAGGGAGCAGTACTTC. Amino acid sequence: CASSPPGTPREQYF.